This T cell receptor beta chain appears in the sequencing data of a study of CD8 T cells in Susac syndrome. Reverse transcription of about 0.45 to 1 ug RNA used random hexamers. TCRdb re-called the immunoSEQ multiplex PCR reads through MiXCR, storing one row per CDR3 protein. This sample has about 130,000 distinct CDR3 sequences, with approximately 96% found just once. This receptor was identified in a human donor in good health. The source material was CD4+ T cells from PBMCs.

The CDR3 protein is CASSQVIRTGGRGYTF. Written as DNA, the CDR3 is TGTGCCAGCAGCCAAGTAATTCGGACAGGGGGCCGTGGCTACACCTTC. The rearrangement links TRBV3-1 to TRBJ1-2; 11 nucleotides line up with TRBD1. From germline, CDR1 is LGHDT and CDR2 YNNKEL (reference sequence). The ends lost 1 base at V and 7 bases at J; junction bases unmatched: 8. This CDR3 contains 16 residues.